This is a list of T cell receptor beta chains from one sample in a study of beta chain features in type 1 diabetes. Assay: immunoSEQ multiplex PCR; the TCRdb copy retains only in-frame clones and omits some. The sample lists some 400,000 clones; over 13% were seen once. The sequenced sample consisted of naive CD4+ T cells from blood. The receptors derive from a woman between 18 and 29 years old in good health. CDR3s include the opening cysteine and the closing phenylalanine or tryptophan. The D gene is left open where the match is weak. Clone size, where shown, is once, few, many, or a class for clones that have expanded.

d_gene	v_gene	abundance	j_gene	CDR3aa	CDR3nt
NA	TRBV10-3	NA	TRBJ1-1	CAISQGTEAFF	TGTGCCATCAGTCAGGGGACTGAAGCTTTCTTT
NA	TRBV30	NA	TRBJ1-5	CAWSYTNYQPQHF	TGTGCCTGGAGTTACACAAATTATCAGCCCCAGCATTTT
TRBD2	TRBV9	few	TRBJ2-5	CASSAVAGAETQYF	TGTGCCAGCAGCGCCGTAGCGGGAGCAGAGACCCAGTACTTC
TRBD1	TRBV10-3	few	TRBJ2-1	CAISPPGQGNEQFF	TGTGCCATCAGCCCACCGGGACAGGGGAATGAGCAGTTCTTC
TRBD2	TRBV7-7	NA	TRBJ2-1	CASSLSSGASNEQFF	TGTGCTAGCAGCTTGTCCAGCGGGGCTAGCAATGAGCAGTTCTTC
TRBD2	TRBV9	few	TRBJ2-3	CASAGLAGDTQYF	TGTGCCAGCGCCGGACTAGCGGGAGATACGCAGTATTTT
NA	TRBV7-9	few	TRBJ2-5	CASSLVGWAETQYF	TGTGCCAGCAGCTTAGTAGGATGGGCAGAGACCCAGTACTTC
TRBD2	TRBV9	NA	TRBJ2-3	CASSVLAGGGTDTQYF	TGTGCCAGCAGCGTATTGGCGGGAGGGGGAACAGATACGCAGTATTTT
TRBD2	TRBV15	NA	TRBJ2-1	CATSRDTGGHREQFF	TGTGCCACCAGCAGAGATACGGGAGGGCATCGTGAGCAGTTCTTC
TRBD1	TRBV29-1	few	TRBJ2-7	CSVTGQYPLEQYF	TGCAGCGTGACGGGACAGTATCCGCTCGAGCAGTACTTC
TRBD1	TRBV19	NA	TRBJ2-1	CASSTSYRGRDYNEQFF	TGTGCCAGTAGTACCTCATACAGGGGGAGAGACTACAATGAGCAGTTCTTC
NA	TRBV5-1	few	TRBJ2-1	CASTVDNEQFF	TGCGCCAGCACAGTGGACAATGAGCAGTTCTTC
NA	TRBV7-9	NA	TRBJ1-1	CASSLAAQGNTEAFF	TGTGCCAGCAGCTTAGCAGCACAGGGAAACACTGAAGCTTTCTTT
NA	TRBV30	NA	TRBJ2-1	CAWTGVSYNEQFF	TGTGCCTGGACAGGGGTCTCCTACAATGAGCAGTTCTTC
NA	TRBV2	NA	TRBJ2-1	CASRPRVHEQFF	TGTGCCAGCAGACCCAGGGTGCATGAGCAGTTCTTC
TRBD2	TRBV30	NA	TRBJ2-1	CAWSVQRRTSGRSNEQFF	TGTGCCTGGAGTGTACAAAGGAGAACTAGCGGGAGATCAAATGAGCAGTTCTTC
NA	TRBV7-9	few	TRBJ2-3	CASSPRRGGAQTDTQYF	TGTGCCAGCAGCCCAAGGCGAGGGGGGGCGCAGACAGATACGCAGTATTTT
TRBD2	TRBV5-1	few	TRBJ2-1	CASSSWTSGRGNEQFF	TGCGCCAGCAGCTCCTGGACTAGCGGGAGGGGTAATGAGCAGTTCTTC
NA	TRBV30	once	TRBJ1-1	CAWSVSIHTEAFF	TGTGCCTGGAGTGTATCCATACATACTGAAGCTTTCTTT
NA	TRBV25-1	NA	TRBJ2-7	CASSEYSSSYEQYF	TGTGCCAGCAGTGAATACTCGAGCTCCTACGAGCAGTACTTC
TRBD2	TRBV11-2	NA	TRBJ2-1	CASSSIAGGINNEQFF	TGTGCCAGCAGCTCAATAGCGGGAGGAATAAACAATGAGCAGTTCTTC
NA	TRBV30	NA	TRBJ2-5	CAWGRQVQETQYF	TGTGCCTGGGGTAGACAGGTACAAGAGACCCAGTACTTC
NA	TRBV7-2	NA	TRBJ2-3	CASSLVGGGSTDTQYF	TGTGCCAGCAGCTTAGTTGGCGGCGGGAGCACAGATACGCAGTATTTT
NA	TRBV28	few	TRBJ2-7	CASEDRNSYEQYF	TGTGCCAGTGAAGACAGGAACTCCTACGAGCAGTACTTC
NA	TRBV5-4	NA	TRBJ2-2	CASSSAGLNTGELFF	TGTGCCAGCAGCTCCGCTGGACTTAACACCGGGGAGCTGTTTTTT
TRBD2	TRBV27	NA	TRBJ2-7	CASSHSGRALQDEQYF	TGTGCCAGCAGTCATAGCGGGAGAGCCCTTCAGGACGAGCAGTACTTC